Listed below are T cell receptor beta chains from one sample, sequenced in a study of shared clonotypes between healthy human individuals. Sequencing used immunoSEQ multiplex PCR; TCRdb keeps in-frame clones, though not all of them. Here the sample spans about a million clones, around 77% being singletons. Source material: memory CD4+ T cells from PBMCs. These TCRs come from a man in his late teens or twenties in good health. Some clones in this sample may be carry-over from other donors' samples. CDR3s leave out the opening cysteine and the closing phenylalanine or tryptophan. D genes are given only for firm matches.

v_call: TRBV10-3
d_call: TRBD2
cdr3_aa: AISERLAGFNEQF

v_call: TRBV5-1
d_call: .
cdr3_aa: ASSSPSGAETQY

v_call: TRBV15
d_call: .
cdr3_aa: ATSRVGVFTDTQY

v_call: TRBV5-6
d_call: .
cdr3_aa: ASSLDFAREAF

v_call: TRBV18
d_call: TRBD1
cdr3_aa: ASQQGKFSTDTQY

v_call: TRBV5-1
d_call: .
cdr3_aa: ASSWLDRKETQY

v_call: TRBV7-9
d_call: .
cdr3_aa: ASSLGSGPWETQY

v_call: TRBV28
d_call: .
cdr3_aa: ASSLSRWGALDQETQY

v_call: TRBV4-1
d_call: .
cdr3_aa: ASSLSQTASSYEQY

v_call: TRBV7-2
d_call: .
cdr3_aa: ASSAMVGNIQY

v_call: TRBV5-6
d_call: .
cdr3_aa: ASSLRLGPRNYGYT

v_call: TRBV7-9
d_call: .
cdr3_aa: ASTPRSADTQY

v_call: TRBV11-3
d_call: .
cdr3_aa: ASSLSGVKHEQY

v_call: TRBV6-5
d_call: .
cdr3_aa: ASSAPGGVYGYT

v_call: TRBV2
d_call: TRBD2
cdr3_aa: ASLLLAGGGEQY

v_call: TRBV9
d_call: .
cdr3_aa: ASSYPSGGSNFPGELF

v_call: TRBV7-2
d_call: .
cdr3_aa: ASSLIGFSYEQY

v_call: TRBV9
d_call: .
cdr3_aa: ASSVGKQLRETQY

v_call: TRBV5-1
d_call: .
cdr3_aa: ASSGRGPVRTGELF

v_call: TRBV5-6
d_call: TRBD1
cdr3_aa: ASSLMGPGGAVQY

v_call: TRBV7-9
d_call: .
cdr3_aa: ASSFAGGGFGAF

v_call: TRBV28
d_call: .
cdr3_aa: AVMVPTNYGYT

v_call: TRBV5-6
d_call: TRBD1
cdr3_aa: ASSLRPRQGHYGYT

v_call: TRBV28
d_call: .
cdr3_aa: ASSRGGYGYT

v_call: TRBV14
d_call: TRBD1
cdr3_aa: ASSQEGTGGDQPQH

v_call: TRBV5-1
d_call: .
cdr3_aa: ASSLAGEQY

v_call: TRBV5-1
d_call: .
cdr3_aa: ASSLLNPTDEQY

v_call: TRBV5-8
d_call: .
cdr3_aa: ASSLFRGDTEAF

v_call: TRBV19
d_call: TRBD2
cdr3_aa: ASSVRLAGGTDTQY

v_call: TRBV7-9
d_call: .
cdr3_aa: ASSLLTGLYGYT

v_call: TRBV5-4
d_call: TRBD2
cdr3_aa: ASSLGLAASYEQY

v_call: TRBV5-1
d_call: TRBD2
cdr3_aa: ASSSGLAGYQETQY

v_call: TRBV18
d_call: .
cdr3_aa: ASSQERTQY

v_call: TRBV7-2
d_call: TRBD2
cdr3_aa: ASSPVLAGGPLLETQY

v_call: TRBV27
d_call: .
cdr3_aa: ASSLYGANEKLF

v_call: TRBV4-3
d_call: TRBD1
cdr3_aa: ASSPIIRGKDGYT

v_call: TRBV21-1
d_call: .
cdr3_aa: ASSTRHFSPKNIQY

v_call: TRBV7-2
d_call: .
cdr3_aa: ASSLVASSIEQF

v_call: TRBV4-1
d_call: TRBD2
cdr3_aa: ASSRRTSANYEQY

v_call: TRBV10-3
d_call: TRBD1
cdr3_aa: AISGDRGQNTQY

v_call: TRBV30
d_call: .
cdr3_aa: AWAKGGSGNTIY

v_call: TRBV5-5
d_call: .
cdr3_aa: ASSLAGPLYEQY

v_call: TRBV5-1
d_call: TRBD1
cdr3_aa: ASSRRNPGQTIYGYT

v_call: TRBV4-1
d_call: .
cdr3_aa: ASSQVDLGWSTDTQY

v_call: TRBV28
d_call: TRBD1
cdr3_aa: ASTSPGTGGGGKLF

v_call: TRBV30
d_call: TRBD1
cdr3_aa: AWGQSIRGRVKNEKLF

v_call: TRBV28
d_call: .
cdr3_aa: ASSSETASSGANVLT

v_call: TRBV19
d_call: .
cdr3_aa: ASTPPARTSEAF

v_call: TRBV5-4
d_call: .
cdr3_aa: ASSGGGVGYEQY